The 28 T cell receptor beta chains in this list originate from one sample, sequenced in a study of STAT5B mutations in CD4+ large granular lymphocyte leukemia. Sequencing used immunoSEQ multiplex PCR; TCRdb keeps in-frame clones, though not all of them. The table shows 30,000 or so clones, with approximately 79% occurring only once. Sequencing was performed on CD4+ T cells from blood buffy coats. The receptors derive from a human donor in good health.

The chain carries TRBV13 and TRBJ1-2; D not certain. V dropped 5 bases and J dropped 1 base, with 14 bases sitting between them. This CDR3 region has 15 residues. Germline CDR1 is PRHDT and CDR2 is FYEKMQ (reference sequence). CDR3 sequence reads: CASSAGLQRNYGYTF. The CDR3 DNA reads TGTGCCAGCAGCGCTGGTTTGCAGCGTAACTATGGCTACACCTTC.

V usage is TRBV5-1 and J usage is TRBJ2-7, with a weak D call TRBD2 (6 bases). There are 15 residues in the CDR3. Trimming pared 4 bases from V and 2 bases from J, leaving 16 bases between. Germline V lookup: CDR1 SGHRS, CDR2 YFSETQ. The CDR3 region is CASSTEGFLAYEQYF. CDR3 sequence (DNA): TGCGCCAGCAGCACGGAGGGGTTTCTGGCCTACGAGCAGTACTTC.

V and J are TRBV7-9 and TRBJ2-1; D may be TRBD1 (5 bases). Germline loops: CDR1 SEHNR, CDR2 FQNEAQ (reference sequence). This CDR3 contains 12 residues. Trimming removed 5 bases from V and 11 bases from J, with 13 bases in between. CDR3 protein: CASSHETGQQFF. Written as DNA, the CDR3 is TGTGCCAGCAGCCACGAAACAGGACAGCAGTTCTTC. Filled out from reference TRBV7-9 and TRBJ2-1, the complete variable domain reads DTGVSQNPRHKITKRGQNVTFRCDPISEHNRLYWYRQTLGQGPEFLTYFQNEAQLEKSRLLSDRFSAERPKGSFSTLEIQRTEQGDSAMYLCASSHETGQQFFGPGTRLTVL.

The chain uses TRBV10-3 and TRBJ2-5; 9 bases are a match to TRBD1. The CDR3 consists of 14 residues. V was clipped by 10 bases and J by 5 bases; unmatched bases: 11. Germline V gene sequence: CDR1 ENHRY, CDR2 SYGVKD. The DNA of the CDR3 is TGTGCCACCTCCTTACAGGGGGCCGGGGAGACCCAGTACTTC. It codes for CATSLQGAGETQYF.

The CDR3 spells CASSLPGRNEQFF. Written as DNA, the CDR3 is TGTGCCAGCAGTCTCCCGGGACGCAATGAGCAGTTCTTC. This chain joins TRBV6-5 and TRBJ2-1, with D perhaps given as TRBD1 or TRBD2 (5 bases each). Trimming shortened V by 5 bases and J by 6 bases, and 11 bases separated the two germline ends. The CDR3 has 13 residues. Germline lookup yields CDR1 MNHEY and CDR2 SVGAGI.

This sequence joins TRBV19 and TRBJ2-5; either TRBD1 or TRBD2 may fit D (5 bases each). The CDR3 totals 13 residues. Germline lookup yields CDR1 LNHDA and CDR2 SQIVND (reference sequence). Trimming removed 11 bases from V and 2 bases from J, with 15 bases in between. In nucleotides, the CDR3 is TGTGCCTGCCGGAAAGGGGAGCAAGAGACCCAGTACTTC. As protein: CACRKGEQETQYF.

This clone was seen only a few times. In nucleotides, the CDR3 is TGTGCCAGCAAGGAGACATCGGGTTCACCCCTCCACTTT. Protein sequence: CASKETSGSPLHF. This chain connects TRBV6-5 to TRBJ1-6; no definite D call. Germline loops: CDR1 MNHEY, CDR2 SVGAGI. This CDR3 has 13 residues. V lost 7 bases to trimming and J lost 9 bases, with 13 bases between them.

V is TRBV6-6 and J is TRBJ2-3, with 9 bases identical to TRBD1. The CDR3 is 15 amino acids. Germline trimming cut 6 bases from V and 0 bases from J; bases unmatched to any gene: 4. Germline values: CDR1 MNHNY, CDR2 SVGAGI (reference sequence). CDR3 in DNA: TGTGCCAGCAGACGAGGACAGGGGAGCACAGATACGCAGTATTTT. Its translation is CASRRGQGSTDTQYF.

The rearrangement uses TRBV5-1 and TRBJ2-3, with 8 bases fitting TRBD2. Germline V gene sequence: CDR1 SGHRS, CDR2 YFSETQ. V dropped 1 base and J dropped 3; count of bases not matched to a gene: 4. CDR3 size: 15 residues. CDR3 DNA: TGCGCCAGCAGCTTGACTAGCGGACTAACAGATACGCAGTATTTT. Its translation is CASSLTSGLTDTQYF.

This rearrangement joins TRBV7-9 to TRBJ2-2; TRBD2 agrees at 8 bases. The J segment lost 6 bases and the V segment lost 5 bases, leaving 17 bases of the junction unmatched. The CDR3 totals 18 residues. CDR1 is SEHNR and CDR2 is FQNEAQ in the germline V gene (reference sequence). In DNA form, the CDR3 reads TGTGCCAGCAGCCTGAGACCCGGGAGGGCCCGACCCCCCGGGGAGCTGTTTTTT. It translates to CASSLRPGRARPPGELFF.

The CDR3 nucleotides read TGTGCCAGCAGTTACCGTTGGGACTTGACCTACGAGCAGTACTTC. Translation: CASSYRWDLTYEQYF. The rearrangement uses TRBV6-5 and TRBJ2-7, with D possibly TRBD2 on 6 matching bases. This CDR3 has 15 amino acids. Trimming stripped 2 bases from V and 2 bases from J, with 13 bases between. Germline V gene sequence: CDR1 MNHEY, CDR2 SVGAGI.

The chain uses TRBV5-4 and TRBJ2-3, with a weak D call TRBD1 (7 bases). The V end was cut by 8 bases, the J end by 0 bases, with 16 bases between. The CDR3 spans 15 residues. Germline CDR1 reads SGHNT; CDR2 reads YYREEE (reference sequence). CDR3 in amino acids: CASRPQGGSTDTQYF. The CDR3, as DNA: TGTGCCAGTAGACCCCAGGGGGGAAGCACAGATACGCAGTATTTT.

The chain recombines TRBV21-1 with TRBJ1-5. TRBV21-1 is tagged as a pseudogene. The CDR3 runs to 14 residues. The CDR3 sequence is CASSKGRAGQPQHF. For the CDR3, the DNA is TGTGCCAGCAGCAAAGGGAGGGCGGGTCAGCCCCAGCATTTT.

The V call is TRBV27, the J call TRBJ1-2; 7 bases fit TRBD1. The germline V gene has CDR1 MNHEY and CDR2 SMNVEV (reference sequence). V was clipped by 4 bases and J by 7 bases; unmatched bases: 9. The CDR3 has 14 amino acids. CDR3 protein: CASSSQGVPSGYTF. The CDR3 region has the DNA TGTGCCAGCAGTTCCCAGGGGGTCCCTAGTGGCTACACCTTC.

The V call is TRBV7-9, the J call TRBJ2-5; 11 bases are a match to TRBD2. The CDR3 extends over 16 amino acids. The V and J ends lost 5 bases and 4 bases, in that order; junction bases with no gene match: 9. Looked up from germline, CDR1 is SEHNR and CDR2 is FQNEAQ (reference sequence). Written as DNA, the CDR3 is TGTGCCAGCAGCCCAGGACTAGCGGGCTTTCGAGAGACCCAGTACTTC. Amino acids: CASSPGLAGFRETQYF.

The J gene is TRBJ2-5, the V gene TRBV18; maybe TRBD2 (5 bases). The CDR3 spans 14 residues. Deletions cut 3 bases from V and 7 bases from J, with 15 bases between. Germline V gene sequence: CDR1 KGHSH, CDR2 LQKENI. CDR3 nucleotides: TGTGCCAGCTCACCCTCCCGGGGTTCGGGGACCCAGTACTTC. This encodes CASSPSRGSGTQYF. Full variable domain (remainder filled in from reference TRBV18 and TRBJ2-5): NAGVMQNPRHLVRRRGQEARLRCSPMKGHSHVYWYRQLPEEGLKFMVYLQKENIIDESGMPKERFSAEFPKEGPSILRIQQVVRGDSAAYFCASSPSRGSGTQYFGPGTRLLVL.

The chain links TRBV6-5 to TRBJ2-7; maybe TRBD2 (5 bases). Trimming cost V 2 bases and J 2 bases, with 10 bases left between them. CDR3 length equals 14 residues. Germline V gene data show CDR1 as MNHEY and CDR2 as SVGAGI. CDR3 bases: TGTGCCAGCAGTTACGACCCCGGGGCCTACGAGCAGTACTTC. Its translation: CASSYDPGAYEQYF.

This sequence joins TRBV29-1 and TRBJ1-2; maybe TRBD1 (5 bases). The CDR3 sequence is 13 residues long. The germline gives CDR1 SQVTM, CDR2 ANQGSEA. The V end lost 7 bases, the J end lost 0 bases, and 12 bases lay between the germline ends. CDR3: CSDDSQANYGYTF. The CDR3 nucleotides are TGCAGCGACGACAGCCAAGCTAACTATGGCTACACCTTC.

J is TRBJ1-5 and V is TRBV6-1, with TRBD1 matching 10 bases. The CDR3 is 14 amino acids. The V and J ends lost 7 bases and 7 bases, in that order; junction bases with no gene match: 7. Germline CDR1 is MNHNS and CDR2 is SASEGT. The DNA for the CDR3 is TGTGCCAGCACCCTGACAGGGGGCAGACAGCCCCAGCATTTT. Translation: CASTLTGGRQPQHF.

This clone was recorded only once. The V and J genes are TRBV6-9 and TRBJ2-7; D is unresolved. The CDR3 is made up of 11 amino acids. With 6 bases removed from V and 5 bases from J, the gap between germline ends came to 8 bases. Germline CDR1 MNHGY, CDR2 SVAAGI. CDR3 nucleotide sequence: TGTGCCAGCAGGCAAACCAACGAGCAGTACTTC. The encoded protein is CASRQTNEQYF.

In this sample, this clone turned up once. The CDR3 nucleotides are TGTGCCAGCAGCTTGTTCCAGGGGGCTAACTATGGCTACACCTTC. Residues: CASSLFQGANYGYTF. The chain has TRBV5-4 and TRBJ1-2; 7 positions agree with TRBD1. The germline CDR1 and CDR2 sequences are SGHNT and YYREEE (reference sequence). V dropped 1 base and J dropped 0; count of bases not matched to a gene: 3. The CDR3 totals 15 residues.

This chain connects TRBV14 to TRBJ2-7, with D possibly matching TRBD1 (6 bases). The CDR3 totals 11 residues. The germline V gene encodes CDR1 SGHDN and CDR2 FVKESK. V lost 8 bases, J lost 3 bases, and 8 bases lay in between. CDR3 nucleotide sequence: TGTGCCAGCGGCAGGGGCTACGAGCAGTACTTC. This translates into CASGRGYEQYF.

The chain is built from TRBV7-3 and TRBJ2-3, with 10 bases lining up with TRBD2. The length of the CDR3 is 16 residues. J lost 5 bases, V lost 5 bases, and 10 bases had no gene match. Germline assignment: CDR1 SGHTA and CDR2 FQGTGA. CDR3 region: CASSLKKRGGGDTQYF. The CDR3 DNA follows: TGTGCCAGCAGCCTAAAGAAGCGGGGGGGCGGAGATACGCAGTATTTT.

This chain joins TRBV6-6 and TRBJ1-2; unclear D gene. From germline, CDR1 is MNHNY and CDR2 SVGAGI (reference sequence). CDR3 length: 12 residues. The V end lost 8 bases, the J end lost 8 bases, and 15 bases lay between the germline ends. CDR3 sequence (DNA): TGTGCCAGCTCGGGCGAACTTAGGGGCTACACCTTC. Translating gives CASSGELRGYTF.

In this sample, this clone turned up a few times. The CDR3 spells CASSLLGAEQFF. CDR3 nucleotide sequence: TGCGCCAGCAGCTTGTTGGGGGCTGAGCAGTTCTTC. The genes are TRBV5-1 and TRBJ2-1, with D perhaps TRBD1 (6 bases). The germline V and J ends were trimmed by 1 base and 9 bases, with 8 bases remaining between them. Germline V gives CDR1 SGHRS, CDR2 YFSETQ. The CDR3 is 12 residues long.

The CDR3 spells CASRLRRGQGDTQYF. The CDR3 DNA reads as TGTGCCAGCAGACTAAGGAGGGGACAGGGAGATACGCAGTATTTT. The chain uses TRBV2 and TRBJ2-3; 9 bases align to TRBD1. V dropped 6 bases and J dropped 5; count of bases not matched to a gene: 9. This CDR3 spans 15 amino acids. Germline V CDR1 and CDR2: SNHLY, FYNNEI.

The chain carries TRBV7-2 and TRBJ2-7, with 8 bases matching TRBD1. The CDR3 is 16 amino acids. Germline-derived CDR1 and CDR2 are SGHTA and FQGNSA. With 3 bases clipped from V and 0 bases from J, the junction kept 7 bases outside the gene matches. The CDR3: CASSFQGAGLSYEQYF. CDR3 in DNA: TGTGCCAGCAGCTTCCAGGGGGCGGGACTCTCCTACGAGCAGTACTTC.

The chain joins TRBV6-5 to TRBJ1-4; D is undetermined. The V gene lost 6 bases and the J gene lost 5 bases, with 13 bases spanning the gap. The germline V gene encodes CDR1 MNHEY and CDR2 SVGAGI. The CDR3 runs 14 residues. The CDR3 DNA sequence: TGTGCCAGCAGCCCCAGACCGCTAAATGAAAAACTGTTTTTT. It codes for CASSPRPLNEKLFF.